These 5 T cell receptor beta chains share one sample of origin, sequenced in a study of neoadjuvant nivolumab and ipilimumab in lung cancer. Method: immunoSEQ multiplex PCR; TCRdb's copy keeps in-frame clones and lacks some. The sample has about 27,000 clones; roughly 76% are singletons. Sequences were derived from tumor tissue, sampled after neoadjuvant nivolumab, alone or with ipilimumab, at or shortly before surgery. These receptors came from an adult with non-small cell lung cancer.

CDR3 loop: CSVGTGSTDTQYF. In DNA, the CDR3 is TGCAGCGTGGGGACGGGGAGCACAGATACGCAGTATTTT. V gene TRBV29-1 combines with J gene TRBJ2-3; the D gene could be TRBD1 or TRBD2 (5 bases each). The CDR3 runs 13 residues. Germline V gene lookup returns CDR1 SQVTM and CDR2 ANQGSEA. Between the trimmed V and J ends, which lost 6 bases and 0 bases, there was a span of 10 bases.

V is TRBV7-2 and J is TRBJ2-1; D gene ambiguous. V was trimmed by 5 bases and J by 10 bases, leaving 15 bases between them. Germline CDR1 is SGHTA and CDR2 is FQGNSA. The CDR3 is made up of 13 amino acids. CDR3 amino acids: CASSPNRRREQFF. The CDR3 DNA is TGTGCCAGCAGCCCCAACCGCCGTAGGGAGCAGTTCTTC.

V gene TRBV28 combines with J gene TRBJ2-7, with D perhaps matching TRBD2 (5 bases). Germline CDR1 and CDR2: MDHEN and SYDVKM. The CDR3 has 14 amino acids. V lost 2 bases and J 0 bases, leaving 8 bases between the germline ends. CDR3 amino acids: CASSLGSYSYEQYF. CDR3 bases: TGTGCCAGCAGTTTAGGGAGTTACTCCTACGAGCAGTACTTC.

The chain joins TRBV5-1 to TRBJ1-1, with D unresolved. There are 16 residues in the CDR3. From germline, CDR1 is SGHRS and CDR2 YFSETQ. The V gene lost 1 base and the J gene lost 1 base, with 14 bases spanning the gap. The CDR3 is CASSLYGRSSNTEAFF. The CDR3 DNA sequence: TGCGCCAGCAGCTTGTACGGGCGGTCCTCGAACACTGAAGCTTTCTTT.

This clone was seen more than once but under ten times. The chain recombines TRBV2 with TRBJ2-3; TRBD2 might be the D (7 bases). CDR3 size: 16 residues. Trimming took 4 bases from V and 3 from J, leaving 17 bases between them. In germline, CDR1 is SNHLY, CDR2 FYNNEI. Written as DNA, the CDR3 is TGTGCCAGCAGTGGCGGTCGAGGGGGGGGGACAGATACGCAGTATTTT. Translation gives CASSGGRGGGTDTQYF.